Below are 23 T cell receptor beta chains sequenced from a single sample in a study of cytomegalovirus exposure and HLA in healthy donors. 13 Jbeta primers and 60 Vbeta primers were used for the PCR. The protocol was immunoSEQ multiplex PCR, while the TCRdb copy is restricted to in-frame clones and leaves out a portion. The repertoire includes around 120,000 clones, about four fifths of them detected once, and more than 7% sits in the top ten. The sequenced sample was PBMCs. The receptors come from a female donor in good health and CMV-seropositive.

The V and J genes are TRBV5-1 and TRBJ2-1; 9 bases fit TRBD2. Germline V gene data show CDR1 as SGHRS and CDR2 as YFSETQ. The ends lost 4 bases at V and 10 bases at J; junction bases unmatched: 9. CDR3 length: 14 residues. The CDR3 reads CASSPRGLAWEQFF. In DNA, the CDR3 is TGCGCCAGCAGCCCCAGGGGACTAGCATGGGAGCAGTTCTTC.

This chain uses TRBV30 with TRBJ2-1, with no clear D. This CDR3 spans 15 amino acids. Trimming left V 1 base short and J 0 bases short, with 10 bases between. Germline V lookup: CDR1 GTSNPN, CDR2 SVGIG (reference sequence). CDR3 loop: CAWSGSHSSYNEQFF. The CDR3 bases are TGTGCCTGGAGTGGGTCCCATAGCTCCTACAATGAGCAGTTCTTC.

The rearrangement links TRBV6-6 to TRBJ1-1, with a weak D call TRBD1 (6 bases). Germline CDR1 MNHNY, CDR2 SVGAGI (reference sequence). The CDR3 totals 14 residues. V dropped 0 bases and J dropped 5 bases, with 10 bases sitting between them. The CDR3 DNA follows: TGTGCCAGCAGTTACTCGGGGCAGGGGACTGAAGCTTTCTTT. Translated: CASSYSGQGTEAFF.

The chain employs TRBV6-5 and TRBJ2-3, with 8 nucleotides matching TRBD2. Germline loops: CDR1 MNHEY, CDR2 SVGAGI. V lost 0 bases, J lost 3 bases, and 5 bases stayed unmatched. This CDR3 has 16 residues. The CDR3 here is CASSYSTSGGTDTQYF. CDR3 bases: TGTGCCAGCAGTTACTCTACTAGCGGAGGGACAGATACGCAGTATTTT.

V usage is TRBV5-1 and J usage is TRBJ2-3, with TRBD2 identical over 10 bases. CDR3 length: 17 residues. Germline CDR1 and CDR2: SGHRS and YFSETQ. Trimming removed 0 bases from V and 3 bases from J; junction bases left unmatched: 7. The CDR3 DNA is TGCGCCAGCAGCTTGGGTGCTAGCGGGGGTCGGACAGATACGCAGTATTTT. It translates to CASSLGASGGRTDTQYF.

The J gene is TRBJ2-1, the V gene TRBV9; 11 bases line up with TRBD2. The germline V gene has CDR1 SGDLS and CDR2 YYNGEE. The length of the CDR3 is 17 residues. Trimming removed 0 bases from V and 3 bases from J; junction bases left unmatched: 5. The CDR3 sequence is CASSVEGGTSGYNEQFF. CDR3 in DNA: TGTGCCAGCAGCGTAGAGGGCGGGACTAGCGGCTACAATGAGCAGTTCTTC. The full variable domain, its missing parts supplied by reference TRBV9 and TRBJ2-1, is DSGVTQTPKHLITATGQRVTLRCSPRSGDLSVYWYQQSLDQGLQFLIQYYNGEERAKGNILERFSAQQFPDLHSELNLSSLELGDSALYFCASSVEGGTSGYNEQFFGPGTRLTVL.

The chain carries TRBV6-1 and TRBJ2-7, with D possibly TRBD2 on 5 matching bases. With 2 bases removed from V and 2 bases from J, the gap between germline ends came to 10 bases. The CDR3 sequence is 14 residues long. Germline-derived CDR1 and CDR2 are MNHNS and SASEGT. DNA for the CDR3: TGTGCCAGCAGTGAAATAGCCGGGACCTACGAGCAGTACTTC. It is translated as CASSEIAGTYEQYF.

The V call is TRBV11-2, the J call TRBJ2-7; D is unclear. Trimming took 0 bases from V and 4 from J, leaving 10 bases between them. Germline loops: CDR1 SGHAT, CDR2 FQNNGV. The CDR3 loop spans 14 amino acids. This chain's CDR3 is CASSLESFRYEQYF. Here the CDR3 DNA reads TGTGCCAGCAGCTTAGAGAGCTTTCGGTACGAGCAGTACTTC.

By share, this clone ranks as medium-sized. The V and J genes are TRBV5-6 and TRBJ2-1; D not certain. V gave up 3 bases and J gave up 7 bases, with 8 bases separating them. CDR1 and CDR2 (germline): SGHDT, YYEEEE. This CDR3 contains 12 residues. In DNA, the CDR3 is TGTGCCAGCAGCTCCCTACGAAATGAGCAGTTCTTC. This translates into CASSSLRNEQFF.

The rearrangement links TRBV29-1 to TRBJ1-1; D is perhaps TRBD1 (5 bases). CDR1 and CDR2 (germline): SQVTM, ANQGSEA. The length of the CDR3 is 13 residues. Trimming removed 8 bases at V and 0 bases at J, with 13 bases between. The CDR3, as DNA: TGCAGCACAACGGGACTTTTGAACACTGAAGCTTTCTTT. Translated, it gives CSTTGLLNTEAFF. Variable domain in full (rest from reference TRBV29-1 and TRBJ1-1): SAVISQKPSRDICQRGTSLTIQCQVDSQVTMMFWYRQQPGQSLTLIATANQGSEATYESGFVIDKFPISRPNLTFSTLTVSNMSPEDSSIYLCSTTGLLNTEAFFGQGTRLTVV.

The chain has TRBV19 and TRBJ1-5; 10 bases line up with TRBD1. Germline CDR1 is LNHDA and CDR2 is SQIVND (reference sequence). The CDR3 sequence is 16 residues long. J gave up 1 base and V 3 bases, and 3 bases lay outside the gene matches. The CDR3: CASSIPDRGSNQPQHF. The CDR3 nucleotides read TGTGCCAGTAGTATTCCGGACAGGGGGAGCAATCAGCCCCAGCATTTT.

The gene calls are TRBV30 and TRBJ1-6; 9 bases line up with TRBD1. This CDR3 has 13 amino acids. V shed 3 bases, J shed 12 bases, and the junction held 6 bases outside the gene matches. CDR1 GTSNPN and CDR2 SVGIG come from the germline V gene (reference sequence). The CDR3 reads CAWRLRDRVPLHF. CDR3 bases: TGTGCCTGGAGACTACGGGACAGGGTACCCCTCCACTTT.

The CDR3 sequence is CASRRLTGSGELFF. In nucleotides, the CDR3 is TGTGCCAGCAGAAGACTTACAGGGTCCGGGGAGCTGTTTTTT. The V call is TRBV14, the J call TRBJ2-2; D is perhaps TRBD1 (6 bases). CDR3 size: 14 residues. The V end was cut by 6 bases, the J end by 6 bases, with 14 bases between. Germline CDR1 and CDR2: SGHDN and FVKESK.

The chain is built from TRBV9 and TRBJ2-6, with D maybe TRBD1 (6 bases). The CDR3 covers 15 residues. Germline CDR1 is SGDLS and CDR2 is YYNGEE. Trimming shortened V by 0 bases and J by 3 bases, and 7 bases separated the two germline ends. The CDR3 protein is CASSVEGVGANVLTF. The CDR3 DNA is TGTGCCAGCAGCGTAGAGGGGGTTGGGGCCAACGTCCTGACTTTC.

Comments on this clone: At one end, the junction sequence differs from germline, possibly due to a read error. The chain recombines TRBV5-1 with TRBJ2-4; D is possibly TRBD1 (6 bases). Per germline, CDR1 SGHRS and CDR2 YFSETQ. The CDR3 has 15 amino acids. This CDR3 is CASSLGAAAKNIQYF. In DNA, the CDR3 is TGTGCCAGCAGCTTGGGGGCAGCAGCCAAAAACATTCAGTACTTC.

This chain connects TRBV5-4 to TRBJ2-5; D remains unclear. There are 13 residues in the CDR3. The germline gives CDR1 SGHNT, CDR2 YYREEE (reference sequence). The germline V and J ends were trimmed by 0 bases and 5 bases, with 8 bases remaining between them. The CDR3 bases are TGTGCCAGCAGCTTGGCTAGTGGTGAGACCCAGTACTTC. It yields the protein CASSLASGETQYF. Full variable domain (rest looked up from reference TRBV5-4 and TRBJ2-5): ETGVTQSPTHLIKTRGQQVTLRCSSQSGHNTVSWYQQALGQGPQFIFQYYREEENGRGNFPPRFSGLQFPNYSSELNVNALELDDSALYLCASSLASGETQYFGPGTRLLVL.

This clone was picked up one time. The gene calls are TRBV7-9 and TRBJ2-7; 9 bases are a match to TRBD1. Germline V gene sequence: CDR1 SEHNR, CDR2 FQNEAQ (reference sequence). This CDR3 is built from 17 residues. J was trimmed by 4 bases and V by 5 bases; bases with no gene match: 15. The CDR3 nucleotides read TGTGCCAGCAGCGAAGGGTGGGGACAGGGTGGAGTTTACGAGCAGTACTTC. The encoded protein is CASSEGWGQGGVYEQYF.

The genes are TRBV9 and TRBJ1-2; maybe TRBD1 (6 bases). Between the trimmed V and J ends, which lost 4 bases and 4 bases, there was a span of 14 bases. The CDR3 is 14 amino acids. The germline V gene encodes CDR1 SGDLS and CDR2 YYNGEE. The CDR3 nucleotides read TGTGCCAGCAGCTCCCAACAGGGAGTCTATGGCTACACCTTC. The encoded protein is CASSSQQGVYGYTF.

This sequence joins TRBV5-4 and TRBJ2-1; D is unclear. The V gene's germline CDR1 is SGHNT and CDR2 YYREEE (reference sequence). The CDR3 totals 14 residues. Between the trimmed V and J ends, which lost 4 bases and 2 bases, there was a span of 10 bases. The DNA for the CDR3 is TGTGCCAGCAGCCGTGAGGTCACCTACAATGAGCAGTTCTTC. This encodes CASSREVTYNEQFF.

V and J are TRBV15 and TRBJ2-3; TRBD1 is a possible D gene (6 bases). The CDR3 sequence is 16 residues long. V was shortened by 1 base and J by 6 bases, with 17 bases between the two germline ends. CDR1 is LNHNV, CDR2 YYDKDF, per germline (reference sequence). Written as DNA, the CDR3 is TGTGCCACCAGCAGAGTAAGGGGTGGGGGCGTGGATACGCAGTATTTT. As protein: CATSRVRGGGVDTQYF.

V is TRBV2 and J is TRBJ2-2; tentative D call: TRBD2 (6 bases). Germline values: CDR1 SNHLY, CDR2 FYNNEI. V was shortened by 5 bases and J by 5 bases, with 12 bases between the two germline ends. This CDR3 contains 14 residues. The CDR3 sequence is CASSLLARTGELFF. CDR3 DNA sequence: TGTGCCAGCAGTTTACTAGCCCGAACCGGGGAGCTGTTTTTT.

This rearrangement joins TRBV5-6 to TRBJ1-2; 8 positions match TRBD1. The germline gives CDR1 SGHDT, CDR2 YYEEEE. This CDR3 contains 15 residues. J was trimmed by 7 bases and V by 4 bases; bases with no gene match: 12. CDR3 loop: CASSPDRGQASGYTF. CDR3 bases: TGTGCCAGCAGCCCCGACCGGGGACAGGCCTCTGGCTACACCTTC.

J is TRBJ1-5 and V is TRBV5-8; weak D call: TRBD1 (6 bases). CDR3 size: 16 residues. Trimming took 0 bases from V and 11 from J, leaving 21 bases between them. The V gene's germline CDR1 is SGHTS and CDR2 YDEGEE. CDR3 in amino acids: CASSLALGAGVEAQHF. In DNA form, the CDR3 reads TGTGCCAGCAGCTTGGCATTGGGGGCCGGGGTAGAGGCCCAGCATTTT.